This T cell receptor beta chain emerged from a study of blood T cell repertoires in COVID-19. Study in general: T cells, B-cell-depleted T cells, or PBMCs supplied cDNA or gDNA.

As originally analysed: The assay estimated nucleated cells by amplifying reference gene primers. TCRdb's table, derived via immunoSEQ multiplex PCR, lists solely in-frame clones and lacks some. V, J and clone size reflect that table, while D and trimming were determined from the DNA. The sample yields around 200,000 clones, around four fifths seen once. This clone has just one count. The Seattle patients joined while their infection was active and were tracked longitudinally afterward. V trimming: 8 bases; J trimming: 2 bases; junction bases outside the gene matches: 6. This CDR3 region has 14 residues. CDR1 is SGHNT and CDR2 is YYREEE in the germline V gene (reference sequence).

The TCR was taken from a woman in her 70s with COVID-19, enrolled during active disease. This chain uses TRBV5-4 with TRBJ2-2, with 7 bases fitting TRBD1. Sequencing was performed on peripheral blood. CDR3 region: CASHRQGNTGELFF. The CDR3 DNA reads as TGTGCCAGTCACCGACAGGGTAACACCGGGGAGCTGTTTTTT.